A single sample is the source of the 16 T cell receptor beta chains below, sequenced in a study of blood T cell repertoires in COVID-19 (dated by TCRdb to the early 2020s). Libraries were prepared through the immunoSEQ multiplex PCR assay. In TCRdb, the immuneACCESS table is reduced to in-frame sequences with V and J assigned. These tables do not hold every clone; where another copy was compared, an unresolved V gene accounts for under half, and the others remain unexplained. The sample table lists about 240,000 clones, around 86% of them with a count of one. Clones ranked in the top ten supply roughly 2% of the sample. The sequencing sample was made of peripheral blood. These receptors all stem from a man in his thirties or forties who had recovered from COVID-19.

CDR3 in DNA: TGCGCCAGCAGCCCGTCGGGGACAGGGTTTGGTACGCAGTATTTT. As protein: CASSPSGTGFGTQYF. The chain recombines TRBV5-1 with TRBJ2-3; 9 bases agree with TRBD1. V was pared by 4 bases and J by 8 bases, with 11 bases of the junction left unmatched. CDR3 length: 15 residues. CDR1 SGHRS and CDR2 YFSETQ come from the germline V gene.

This chain links TRBV27 with TRBJ1-1; D remains ambiguous. The V end was cut by 6 bases, the J end by 2 bases, with 7 bases between. This CDR3 spans 12 amino acids. Germline V lookup: CDR1 MNHEY, CDR2 SMNVEV (reference sequence). CDR3: CASRTTNTEAFF. As DNA, the CDR3 is TGTGCCAGCAGGACTACTAACACTGAAGCTTTCTTT.

The chain recombines TRBV10-3 with TRBJ1-3; a weak D match, TRBD1 (6 bases). V was shortened by 10 bases and J by 8 bases, with 21 bases between the two germline ends. The CDR3 contains 14 residues. Per germline, CDR1 ENHRY and CDR2 SYGVKD. This CDR3 is CATQTGTPSDTIYF. The CDR3 DNA follows: TGTGCCACTCAAACAGGGACCCCGTCCGACACCATATATTTT.

This sequence joins TRBV18 and TRBJ1-6; D is possibly TRBD1 (5 bases). This CDR3 spans 14 amino acids. V was cut by 3 bases and J by 8 bases, with 11 bases left in between. CDR1 is KGHSH and CDR2 is LQKENI in the germline V gene. This CDR3 is CASSPQGPDSPLHF. The CDR3, as DNA: TGTGCCAGCTCACCGCAGGGTCCAGATTCACCCCTCCACTTT.

The genes are TRBV7-8 and TRBJ2-3, with D uncertain. The CDR3 has 16 residues. The germline gives CDR1 SGHVS, CDR2 FQNEAQ. Deletions cut 2 bases from V and 0 bases from J, with 12 bases between. In DNA, the CDR3 is TGTGCCAGCAGCTTAAGGAGAAGTCTTAGCACAGATACGCAGTATTTT. It codes for CASSLRRSLSTDTQYF.

The rearrangement uses TRBV7-3 and TRBJ2-3; weak D call: TRBD2 (6 bases). The CDR3 consists of 15 residues. In germline, CDR1 is SGHTA, CDR2 FQGTGA. V lost 2 bases to trimming and J lost 8 bases, with 17 bases between them. DNA of the CDR3: TGTGCCAGCAGCTTAGGCGGGACTGGGGCTCCTACGCAGTATTTT. Translating it yields CASSLGGTGAPTQYF.

The chain has TRBV28 and TRBJ1-2; no clear D. The germline gives CDR1 MDHEN, CDR2 SYDVKM. The ends were cut back, 2 bases at V and 6 bases at J, with 7 bases in the middle. The length of the CDR3 is 12 residues. This CDR3 is CASSLGSDGYTF. DNA of the CDR3: TGTGCCAGCAGTTTAGGGAGTGATGGCTACACCTTC.

The rearrangement joins TRBV11-2 to TRBJ1-1, with a tentative D call TRBD1 (6 bases). Trimming pared 3 bases from V and 7 bases from J, leaving 6 bases between. Looked up from germline, CDR1 is SGHAT and CDR2 is FQNNGV. The CDR3 consists of 11 residues. The CDR3, as DNA: TGTGCCAGCAGCTTGACAGGTGAAGCTTTCTTT. Amino acids: CASSLTGEAFF.

In the case of this clone: The junction and the germline gene differ at one end; a read error may be behind it. V and J are TRBV5-6 and TRBJ2-1, with 7 bases matching TRBD1. The length of the CDR3 is 11 residues. The germline V gene has CDR1 SGHDT and CDR2 YYEEEE. This CDR3 reads CASSSWQGEIF. In DNA, the CDR3 is TGTGCCAGCAGCTCCTGGCAGGGGGAGATCTTC.

This clone has just one count. V gene TRBV12-3 or TRBV12-4 combines with J gene TRBJ2-3; 7 bases are a match to TRBD2. CDR3 size: 11 residues. V trimming: 8 bases; J trimming: 4 bases; junction bases outside the gene matches: 0. This chain's CDR3 is CASAGADTQYF. CDR3 nucleotides: TGTGCCAGCGCGGGGGCAGATACGCAGTATTTT.

This clone has just a few counts. The rearrangement links TRBV19 to TRBJ1-6; perhaps TRBD1 as D (5 bases). Trimming cost V 7 bases and J 1 base, with 8 bases left between them. CDR3 size: 14 residues. In germline, CDR1 is LNHDA, CDR2 SQIVND (reference sequence). Here the CDR3 reads CASTRGSYNSPLHF. The CDR3 coding sequence is TGTGCCAGTACAAGGGGATCCTATAATTCACCCCTCCACTTT.

This chain links TRBV24-1 with TRBJ1-2; D not resolved. CDR1 is KGHDR, CDR2 SFDVKD, per germline. CDR3 length: 13 amino acids. With 3 bases removed from V and 7 bases from J, the gap between germline ends came to 11 bases. CDR3 sequence: CATSDRSEGGYTF. The CDR3 DNA reads TGTGCCACCAGTGATCGCAGCGAGGGTGGCTACACCTTC.

There are a few counts of this clone. The chain combines TRBV3-1 (or the pseudogene TRBV3-2) with TRBJ2-1; D remains ambiguous. This CDR3 is built from 15 residues. Trimming removed 8 bases from V and 0 bases from J, with 14 bases in between. Germline loops: CDR1 LGHDT, CDR2 YNNKEL (reference sequence). CDR3 DNA: TGTGCCAGCGTACGCGCCCCAGGCTCCTACAATGAGCAGTTCTTC. Translation gives CASVRAPGSYNEQFF.

The rearrangement joins TRBV12-3 or TRBV12-4 to TRBJ2-5, with no clear D. Trimming pared 6 bases from V and 6 bases from J, leaving 11 bases between. The CDR3 sequence is 12 residues long. CDR3 loop: CASSPSRKTQYF. CDR3 bases: TGTGCCAGCAGCCCTAGTCGAAAGACCCAGTACTTC.

This clone has only one observation. This chain connects TRBV7-2 to TRBJ2-1, with D tentatively TRBD1 (6 bases). Between the trimmed V and J ends, which lost 1 base and 9 bases, there was a span of 13 bases. The length of the CDR3 is 14 residues. Germline CDR1 is SGHTA and CDR2 is FQGNSA. CDR3: CASSLDHRATEQFF. CDR3 coding DNA: TGTGCCAGCAGCTTAGATCACAGGGCTACTGAGCAGTTCTTC.

The rearrangement uses TRBV9 and TRBJ1-1; no firm D call. This CDR3 has 13 amino acids. Germline V gene sequence: CDR1 SGDLS, CDR2 YYNGEE. V gave up 0 bases and J gave up 3 bases, with 6 bases separating them. DNA of the CDR3: TGTGCCAGCAGCGTAGATTATGACACTGAAGCTTTCTTT. It encodes CASSVDYDTEAFF. The full variable domain, completed using reference TRBV9 and TRBJ1-1, is DSGVTQTPKHLITATGQRVTLRCSPRSGDLSVYWYQQSLDQGLQFLIQYYNGEERAKGNILERFSAQQFPDLHSELNLSSLELGDSALYFCASSVDYDTEAFFGQGTRLTVV.